The present TCR beta chain was sequenced within a study of CD8+CD57+ T cells in acquired aplastic anemia. As for the study in general: Quantities of DNA derived from sorted CD4+ and CD8+ cells averaged roughly 3.4 ug. Healthy donor CD4+ cell samples had a mean of roughly 10 million reads.

Genomic DNA served as template for TCR beta VDJ and CDR3 profiling. MiXCR was run by TCRdb on the reads, yielding one entry per CDR3 protein. Altogether about 190,000 distinct CDR3 sequences are present, about half being singletons, with the ten largest covering about 16%. Study observations and caveats: Patients and healthy controls showed no significant CD8+ Simpson's diversity difference. Found in both controls and patients were twenty-nine CD8+ CDR3 sequences.

Germline CDR1 reads DFQATT; CDR2 reads SNEGSKA (reference sequence). CDR3 length: 15 amino acids. Trimming took off 0 bases at V and 3 bases at J, with 14 bases between the two ends. On this clonotype itself: Its matching antigen is unknown.

The origin of this receptor is a human donor in good health, serving as a control. The sequenced material came from sorted CD4+, CD8+, or CD8+CD57+ T cells (not recorded which) from PBMCs. The chain joins TRBV20-1 to TRBJ2-5, with a weak D call TRBD1 (6 bases). The CDR3 spells CSARDSGTPKETQYF. The CDR3 DNA reads TGCAGTGCTAGAGATTCAGGGACACCCAAAGAGACCCAGTACTTC.